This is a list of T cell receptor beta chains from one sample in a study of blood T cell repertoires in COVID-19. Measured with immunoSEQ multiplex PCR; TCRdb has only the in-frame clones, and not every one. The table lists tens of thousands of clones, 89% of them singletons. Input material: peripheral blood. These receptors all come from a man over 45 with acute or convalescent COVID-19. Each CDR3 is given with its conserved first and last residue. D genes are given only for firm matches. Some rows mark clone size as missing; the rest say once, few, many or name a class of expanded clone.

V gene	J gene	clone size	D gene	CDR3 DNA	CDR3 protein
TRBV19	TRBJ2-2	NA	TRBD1	TGTGCCAGTAGTATAGAGGACAGGGTCGGCGGGGAGCTGTTTTTT	CASSIEDRVGGELFF
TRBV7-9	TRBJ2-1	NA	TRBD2	TGTGCCAGCAGCGAACCACTAGCGGGGATCTACAATGAGCAGTTCTTC	CASSEPLAGIYNEQFF
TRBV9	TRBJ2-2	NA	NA	TGTGCCAGCAGCGCCGGGGGAGTTACCGGGGAGCTGTTTTTT	CASSAGGVTGELFF
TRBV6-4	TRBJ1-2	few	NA	TGTGCCAGCAGTGACATGGCAGGGAATGGCTACACCTTC	CASSDMAGNGYTF
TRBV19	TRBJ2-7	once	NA	TGTGCCAGTAGTGCTAGCCGTAACTACGAGCAGTACTTC	CASSASRNYEQYF
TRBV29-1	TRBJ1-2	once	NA	TGCAGCGTTGAAGGGAGTCTAGGAGACCCCTATGGCTACACCTTC	CSVEGSLGDPYGYTF
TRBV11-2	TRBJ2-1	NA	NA	TGTGCCAGCAGCCCAAGATCACCAGGGATCCTCCACAATGAGCAGTTCTTC	CASSPRSPGILHNEQFF
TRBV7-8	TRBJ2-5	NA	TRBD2	TGTGCCAGCAGCTTAAAGGCGGGGGGGGGACAAGAGACCCAGTACTTC	CASSLKAGGGQETQYF
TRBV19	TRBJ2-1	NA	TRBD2	TGTGCCAGTAGTATGCCCGGGGGGGCTTATCAAGGAACCTACAATGAGCAGTTCTTC	CASSMPGGAYQGTYNEQFF
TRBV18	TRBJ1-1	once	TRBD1	TGTGCCAGCTCACCCTCTGACAGGGTATTAAATGAAGCTTTCTTT	CASSPSDRVLNEAFF
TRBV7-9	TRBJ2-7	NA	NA	TGTGCCAGCAGCTTAACAGGGCCCGAGCAGTACTTC	CASSLTGPEQYF
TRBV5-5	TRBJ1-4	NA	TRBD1	TGTGCCAGCAGCGAGCGACCGGGACAGAGTAATGAAAAACTGTTTTTT	CASSERPGQSNEKLFF
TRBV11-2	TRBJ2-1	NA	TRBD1	TGTGCCAGCAGCTTTTGGGACAGTCCGGGCAATGAGCAGTTCTTC	CASSFWDSPGNEQFF
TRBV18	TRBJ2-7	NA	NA	TGTGCCAGCTCAGCGGGCGTTGGACGGAGCTCCTACGAGCAGTACTTC	CASSAGVGRSSYEQYF
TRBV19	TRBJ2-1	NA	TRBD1	TGTGCCAGTAGTAGCGACAGGGGAAATGAGCAGTTCTTC	CASSSDRGNEQFF
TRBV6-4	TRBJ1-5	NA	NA	TGTGCCAGCAGTGACCCCCGGGACTCGAATCAGCCCCAGCATTTT	CASSDPRDSNQPQHF
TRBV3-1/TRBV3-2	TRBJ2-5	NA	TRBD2	TGTGCCAGCAGCCAAGCCTTAGCGGGAGGACAGGAGACCCAGTACTTC	CASSQALAGGQETQYF
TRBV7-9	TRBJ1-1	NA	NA	TGTGCCAGCAGCCCTCCGGGGGGCACTGAAGCTTTCTTT	CASSPPGGTEAFF
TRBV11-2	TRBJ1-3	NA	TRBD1	TGTGCCAGCAGCTACCCCGCGATCAGGGGGCCTGGAAACACCATATATTTT	CASSYPAIRGPGNTIYF
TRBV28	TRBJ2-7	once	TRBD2	TGTGCCAGCAGTTTACCCCTAGGGACTAGCGGAAACTCCTACGAGCAGTACTTC	CASSLPLGTSGNSYEQYF
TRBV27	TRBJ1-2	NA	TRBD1	TGTGCCAGCAGTTTTCGTACGGGACAGAAACTGTATGGCTACACCTTC	CASSFRTGQKLYGYTF
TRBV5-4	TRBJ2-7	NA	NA	TGTGCCAGCAGAAAAGGGACAGGGACTAGCTACGAGCAGTACTTC	CASRKGTGTSYEQYF
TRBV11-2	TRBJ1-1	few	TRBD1	TGTGCCAGCAGCCGGGACAGGGACCTTGAAGCTTTCTTT	CASSRDRDLEAFF
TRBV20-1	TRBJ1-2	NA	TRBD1	TGCAGTGCACGGACAGGCTATGGCTACACCTTC	CSARTGYGYTF
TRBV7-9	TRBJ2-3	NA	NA	TGTGCCAGCAGCTTATCCCCGAGCACAGATACGCAGTATTTT	CASSLSPSTDTQYF
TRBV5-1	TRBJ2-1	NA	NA	TGCGCCAGCAGCGCCCCGAGACTAAGCTCCTACAATGAGCAGTTCTTC	CASSAPRLSSYNEQFF
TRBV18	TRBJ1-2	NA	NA	TGTGCCAGCTCCCCGGACAGAAACTATGGCTACACCTTC	CASSPDRNYGYTF
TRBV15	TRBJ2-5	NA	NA	TGTGCCACCAGCATCATCGGGGAGACCCAGTACTTC	CATSIIGETQYF
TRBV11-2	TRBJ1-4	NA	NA	TGTGCCAGCAGCCCCCAGGTTGCAACTAATGAAAAACTGTTTTTT	CASSPQVATNEKLFF
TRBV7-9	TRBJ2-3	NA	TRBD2	TGTGCCAGCAGCTTACTTTCGGCGGGAGCCCCCAAGAATACGCAGTATTTT	CASSLLSAGAPKNTQYF
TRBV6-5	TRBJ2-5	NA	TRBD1	TGTGCCAGCAGTTACGGGCACGACAGGGTTGAGACCCAGTACTTC	CASSYGHDRVETQYF
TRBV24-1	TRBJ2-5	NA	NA	TGTGCCACCAGTGATCCCCGGGAAGGGAGGGGGGTCACCCAGTACTTC	CATSDPREGRGVTQYF
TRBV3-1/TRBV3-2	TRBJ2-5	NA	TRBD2	TGTGCCAGCAGCCAAGATCCCCCCGGGGGGGCCATAAAGACCCAGTACTTC	CASSQDPPGGAIKTQYF
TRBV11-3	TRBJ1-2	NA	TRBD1	TGTGCCAGCAGCCTCCCGACAGGGCCTAACTATGGCTACACCTTC	CASSLPTGPNYGYTF
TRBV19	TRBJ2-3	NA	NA	TGTGCCAGTACGGGGGATACGCAGTATTTT	CASTGDTQYF
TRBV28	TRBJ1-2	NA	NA	TGTGCCAGCAGTACATCTTATGGCTACACCTTC	CASSTSYGYTF
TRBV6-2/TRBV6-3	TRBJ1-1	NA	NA	TGTGCCAGCAGTTACTCGACACCAATTCAGTTTTATTTCTTT	CASSYSTPIQFYFF
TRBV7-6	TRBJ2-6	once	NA	TGTGCCAGCAGCTCGGCTGGGGCCAACGTCCTGACTTTC	CASSSAGANVLTF
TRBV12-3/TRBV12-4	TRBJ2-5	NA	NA	TGTGCCAGCAGTTTTGAGGCGTCGAAGACCCAGTACTTC	CASSFEASKTQYF
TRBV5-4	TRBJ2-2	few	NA	TGTGCCAGCAGCCTCGGGGTAACCGGGGAGCTGTTTTTT	CASSLGVTGELFF
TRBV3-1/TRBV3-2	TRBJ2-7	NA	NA	TGTGCCAGCAGCGCCCGGTCAAAGGGGGACGAGCAGTACTTC	CASSARSKGDEQYF
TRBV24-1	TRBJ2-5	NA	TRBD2	TGTGCCACCAGTTCCACTAGCGGGAAAGAGACCCAGTACTTC	CATSSTSGKETQYF
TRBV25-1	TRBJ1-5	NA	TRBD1	TGTGCCAGCGGACAGGGAGGTGGTCAGCCCCAGCATTTT	CASGQGGGQPQHF